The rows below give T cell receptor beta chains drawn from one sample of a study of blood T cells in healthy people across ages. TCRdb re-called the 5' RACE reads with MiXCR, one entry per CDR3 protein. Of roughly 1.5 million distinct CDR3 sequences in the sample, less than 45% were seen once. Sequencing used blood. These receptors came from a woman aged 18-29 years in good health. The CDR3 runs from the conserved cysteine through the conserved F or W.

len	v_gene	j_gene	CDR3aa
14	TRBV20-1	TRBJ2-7	CSARTGTVTYEQYF
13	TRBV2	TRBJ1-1	CASSGQGLAAAFF
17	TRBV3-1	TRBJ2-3	CASSHDTSGGKSDTQYF
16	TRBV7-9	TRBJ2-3	CASSLTRGANRDTQYF
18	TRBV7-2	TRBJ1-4	CASSLYRSGQGRGEKLFF
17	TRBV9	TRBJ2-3	CASSPSLRGSSTDTQYF
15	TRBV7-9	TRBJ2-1	CASSSVQGEYNEQFF
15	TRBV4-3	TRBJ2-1	CASRWGTGVDNEQFF
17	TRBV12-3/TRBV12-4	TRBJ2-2	CASSARGTSEHRPELFF
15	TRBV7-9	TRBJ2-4	CASSLEGLVEDIQYF
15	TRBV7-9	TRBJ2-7	CASSPHGGRGYEQYF
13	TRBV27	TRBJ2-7	CASSLARGREQYF
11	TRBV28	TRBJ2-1	CASTWANEQFF
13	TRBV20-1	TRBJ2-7	CSAFSALASEQYF
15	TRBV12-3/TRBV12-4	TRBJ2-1	CASSYDRSAYNEQFF
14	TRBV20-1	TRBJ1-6	CSAYGRANNSPLHF
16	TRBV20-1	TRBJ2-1	CSARDGLAGSYNEQFF
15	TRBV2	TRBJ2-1	CASSRLAGVSNEQFF
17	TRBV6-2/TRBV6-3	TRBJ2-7	CASSQNEIGQGAYEQYF
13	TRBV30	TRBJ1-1	CAYQDRLNTEAFF
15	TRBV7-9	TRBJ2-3	CAASGGASSTDTQYF
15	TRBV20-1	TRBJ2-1	CSARGLTHSYNEQFF
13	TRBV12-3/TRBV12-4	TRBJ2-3	CASSFGGGVTQYF
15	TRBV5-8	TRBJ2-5	CASSPTPGMQETQYF
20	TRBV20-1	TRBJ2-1	CSAQIRWTSGLYSSYNEQFF
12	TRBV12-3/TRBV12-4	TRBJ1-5	CASSNRHQPQHF
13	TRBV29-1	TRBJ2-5	CSVEDRVQETQYF
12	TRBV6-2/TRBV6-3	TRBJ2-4	CASSYSSYIQYF
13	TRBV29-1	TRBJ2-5	CSVAEAGQETQYF
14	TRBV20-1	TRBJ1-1	CSASTGGLNTEAFF
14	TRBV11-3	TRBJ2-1	CASSSGVADNEQFF
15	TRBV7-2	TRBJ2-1	CASSLAWSGEGEQFF
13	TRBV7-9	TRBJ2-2	CASRTLAGGELFF
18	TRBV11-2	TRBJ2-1	CASNRWTSGGVVYNEQFF
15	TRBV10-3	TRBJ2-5	CAISGTGVLKKEQYF
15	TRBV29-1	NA	CSVELRDRGYNEQYF
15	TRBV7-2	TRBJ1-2	CASSLAVSTRSGYTF
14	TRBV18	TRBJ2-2	CASSPRSPLWELFF
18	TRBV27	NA	CASSWVLAGVVSYNEQYF
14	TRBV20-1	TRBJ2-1	CSASGGAFYNEQFF
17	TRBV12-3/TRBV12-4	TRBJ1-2	CASSPPLGRTVNYGYTF
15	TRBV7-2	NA	CASSLELAGKNEQYF
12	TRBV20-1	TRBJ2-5	CSAGGDRETQYF
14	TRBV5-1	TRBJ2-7	CASSLLGQGGEQYF
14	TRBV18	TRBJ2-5	CASSPFSAKGEQYF
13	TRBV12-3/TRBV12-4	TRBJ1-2	CASSRGGRYGYTF
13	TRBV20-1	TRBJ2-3	CSAIPVNTDTQYF
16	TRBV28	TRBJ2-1	CASSLWRWTGANEQFF
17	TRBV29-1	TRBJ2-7	CSVVAWGQGRRIYEQYF
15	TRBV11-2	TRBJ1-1	CASRAPGRLNTEAFF
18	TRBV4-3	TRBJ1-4	CASSQDGPLGGAWEKLFF
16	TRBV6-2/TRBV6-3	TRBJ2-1	CASIRNRDGSYNEQFF
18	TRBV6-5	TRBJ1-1	CASSYRRDRGRGNTEAFF
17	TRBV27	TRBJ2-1	CASSLLPGLAGEGEQFF
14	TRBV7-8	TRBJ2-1	CASRRVTDYNEQFF
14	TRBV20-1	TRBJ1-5	CSARDWGANQPQHF